The T cell receptor (beta chain) described here comes from a study of shared clonotypes between healthy human individuals. Study as a whole: The study drew on a couple of women and three men aged 18 to 49 as donors. CD4 naive cells filled three plates per donor, CD4 memory three, CD8 naive two and CD8 memory one. Findings and caveats of the study: Although depth was large, rarefaction showed that sequencing of the sorted subsets was incomplete. Generation probability values for non-shared clonotypes were lower than those for clonotypes shared by all four donors.

Assay: immunoSEQ multiplex PCR; the TCRdb copy retains only in-frame clones and omits some. The sample contains around 550,000 clones, about 95% of which appear only once. In the naive CD8 group, cells lacked CD45RO and were positively selected for CCR7, so terminally differentiated effector memory CD45RA+ cells were left out. In the case of this clone: Its antigen is currently unknown.

The CDR3 runs to 15 residues. From germline, CDR1 is SGHRS and CDR2 YFSETQ. The chain employs TRBV5-1 and TRBJ2-5, with 7 bases fitting TRBD1. The assigned J gene may be wrong: the sequence end matches TRBJ2-7 better. The sequence was collected from a woman in her twenties or thirties in good health. The sequencing sample was made of naive CD8+ T cells sorted from blood. The chain's CDR3 is CASSLGWDSSYEQYF. The CDR3 nucleotides read TGCGCCAGCAGCTTAGGGTGGGACAGCTCCTACGAGCAGTACTTC.